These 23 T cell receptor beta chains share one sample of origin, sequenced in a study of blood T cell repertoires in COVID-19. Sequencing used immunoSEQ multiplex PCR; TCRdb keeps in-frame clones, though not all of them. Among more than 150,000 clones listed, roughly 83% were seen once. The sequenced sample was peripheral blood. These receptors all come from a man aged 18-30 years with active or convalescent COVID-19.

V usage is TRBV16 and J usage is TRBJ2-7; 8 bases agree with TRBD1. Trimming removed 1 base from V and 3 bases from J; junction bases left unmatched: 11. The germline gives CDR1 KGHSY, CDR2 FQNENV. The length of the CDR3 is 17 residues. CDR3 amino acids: CASSQFSGGQQNYEQYF. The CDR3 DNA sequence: TGTGCCAGCAGCCAATTTTCAGGGGGCCAACAGAACTACGAGCAGTACTTC.

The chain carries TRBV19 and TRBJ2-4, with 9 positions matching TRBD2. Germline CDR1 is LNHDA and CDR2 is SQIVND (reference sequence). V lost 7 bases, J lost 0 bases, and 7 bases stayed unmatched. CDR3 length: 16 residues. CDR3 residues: CASNSLAGGAKNIQYF. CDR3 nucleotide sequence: TGTGCCAGTAATTCACTAGCGGGTGGAGCCAAAAACATTCAGTACTTC.

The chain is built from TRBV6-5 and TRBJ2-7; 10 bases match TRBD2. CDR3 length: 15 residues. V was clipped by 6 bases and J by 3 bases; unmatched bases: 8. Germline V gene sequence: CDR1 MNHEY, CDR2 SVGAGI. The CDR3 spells CASRDGVAGGYEQYF. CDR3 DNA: TGTGCCAGCAGGGACGGGGTAGCGGGGGGCTACGAGCAGTACTTC.

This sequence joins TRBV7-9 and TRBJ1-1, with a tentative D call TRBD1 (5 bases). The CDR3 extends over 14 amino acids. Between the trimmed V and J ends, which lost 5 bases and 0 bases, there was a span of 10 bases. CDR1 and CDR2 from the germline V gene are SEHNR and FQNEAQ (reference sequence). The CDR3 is CASSARQMNTEAFF. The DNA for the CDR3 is TGTGCCAGCAGCGCCCGACAGATGAACACTGAAGCTTTCTTT.

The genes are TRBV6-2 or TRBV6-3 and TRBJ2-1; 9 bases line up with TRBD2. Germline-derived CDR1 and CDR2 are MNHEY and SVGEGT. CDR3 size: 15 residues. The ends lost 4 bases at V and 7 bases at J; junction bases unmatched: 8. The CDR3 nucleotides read TGTGCCAGCAGTTCCTTAGCGGGAGCAATAAATGAGCAGTTCTTC. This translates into CASSSLAGAINEQFF.

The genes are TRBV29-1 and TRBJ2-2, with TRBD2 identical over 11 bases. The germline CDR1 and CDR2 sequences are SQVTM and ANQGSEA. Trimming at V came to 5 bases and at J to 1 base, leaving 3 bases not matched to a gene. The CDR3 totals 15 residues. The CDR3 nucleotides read TGCAGCGTTCTCGGACTAGCGGGGAACACCGGGGAGCTGTTTTTT. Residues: CSVLGLAGNTGELFF.

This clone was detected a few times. The CDR3 region is CASSGTGRGNTIYF. The CDR3 DNA reads TGTGCCAGCAGTGGAACAGGGAGAGGAAACACCATATATTTT. The chain carries TRBV25-1 and TRBJ1-3; perhaps TRBD1 as D (6 bases). Trimming stripped 4 bases from V and 4 bases from J, with 11 bases between. CDR3 size: 14 residues. Germline values: CDR1 MGHDK, CDR2 SYGVNS.

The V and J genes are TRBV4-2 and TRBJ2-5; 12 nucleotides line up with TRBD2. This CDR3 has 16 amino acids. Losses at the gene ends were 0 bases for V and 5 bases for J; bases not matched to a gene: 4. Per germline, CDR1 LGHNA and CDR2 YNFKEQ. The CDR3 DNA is TGTGCCAGCAGCCAAGATTCTAGCGGGAGGGCGGAGACCCAGTACTTC. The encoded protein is CASSQDSSGRAETQYF.

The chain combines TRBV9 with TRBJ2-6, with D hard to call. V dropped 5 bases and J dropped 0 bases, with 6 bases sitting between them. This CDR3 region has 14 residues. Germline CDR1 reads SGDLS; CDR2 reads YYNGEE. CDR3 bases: TGTGCCAGCAGGGCACGCTCTGGGGCCAACGTCCTGACTTTC. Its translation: CASRARSGANVLTF.

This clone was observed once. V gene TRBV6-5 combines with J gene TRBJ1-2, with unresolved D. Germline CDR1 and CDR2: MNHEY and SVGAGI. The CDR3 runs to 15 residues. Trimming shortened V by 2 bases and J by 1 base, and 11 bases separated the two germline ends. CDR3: CASSYGAGLNYGYTF. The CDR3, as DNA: TGTGCCAGCAGTTACGGAGCGGGCCTTAACTATGGCTACACCTTC.

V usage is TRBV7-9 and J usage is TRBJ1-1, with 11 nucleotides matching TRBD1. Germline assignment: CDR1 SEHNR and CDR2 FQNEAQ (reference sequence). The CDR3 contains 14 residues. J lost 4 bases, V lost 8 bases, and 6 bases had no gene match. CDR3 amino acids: CASVLGTGGTEAFF. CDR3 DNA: TGTGCCAGCGTATTGGGGACAGGGGGCACTGAAGCTTTCTTT.

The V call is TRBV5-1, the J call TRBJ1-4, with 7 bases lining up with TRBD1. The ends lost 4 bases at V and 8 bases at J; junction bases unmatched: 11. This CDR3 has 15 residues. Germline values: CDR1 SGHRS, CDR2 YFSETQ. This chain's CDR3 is CASSTKTGKNEKLFF. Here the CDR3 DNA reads TGCGCCAGCAGCACGAAGACAGGGAAGAACGAAAAACTGTTTTTT.

CDR3 residues: CASSLDSQETQYF. CDR3 in DNA: TGTGCCAGCAGCCTAGACAGTCAAGAGACCCAGTACTTC. The genes are TRBV6-5 and TRBJ2-5; a possible D gene is TRBD1 (5 bases). In germline, CDR1 is MNHEY, CDR2 SVGAGI. This CDR3 spans 13 amino acids. Trimming took off 6 bases at V and 2 bases at J, with 10 bases between the two ends.

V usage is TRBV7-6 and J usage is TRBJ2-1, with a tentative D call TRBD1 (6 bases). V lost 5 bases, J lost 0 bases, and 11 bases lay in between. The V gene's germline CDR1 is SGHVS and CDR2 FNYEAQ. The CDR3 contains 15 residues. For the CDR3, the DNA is TGTGCCAGCAGCCTCGGACAGCCCTCCTACAATGAGCAGTTCTTC. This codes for CASSLGQPSYNEQFF.

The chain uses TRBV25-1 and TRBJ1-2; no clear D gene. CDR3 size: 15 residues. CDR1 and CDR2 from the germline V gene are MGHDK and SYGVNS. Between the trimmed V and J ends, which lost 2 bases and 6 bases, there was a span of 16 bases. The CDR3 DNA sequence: TGTGCCAGCAGTGAAAGTCTTGGCCCTCGGGATGGCTACACCTTC. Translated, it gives CASSESLGPRDGYTF.

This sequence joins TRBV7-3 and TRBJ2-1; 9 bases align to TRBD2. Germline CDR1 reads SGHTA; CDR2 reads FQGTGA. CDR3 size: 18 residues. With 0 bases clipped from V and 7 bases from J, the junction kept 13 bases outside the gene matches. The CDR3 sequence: CASSLTAGGPPVRNEQFF. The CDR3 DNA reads TGTGCCAGCAGCTTAACGGCGGGAGGGCCCCCCGTCCGTAATGAGCAGTTCTTC.

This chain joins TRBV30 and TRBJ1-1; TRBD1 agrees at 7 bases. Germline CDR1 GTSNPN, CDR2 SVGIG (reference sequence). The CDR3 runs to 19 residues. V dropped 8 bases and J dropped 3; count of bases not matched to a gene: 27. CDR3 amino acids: CAPPGFGQDHQPKDTEAFF. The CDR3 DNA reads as TGTGCCCCCCCGGGTTTCGGACAGGACCACCAACCTAAGGACACTGAAGCTTTCTTT.

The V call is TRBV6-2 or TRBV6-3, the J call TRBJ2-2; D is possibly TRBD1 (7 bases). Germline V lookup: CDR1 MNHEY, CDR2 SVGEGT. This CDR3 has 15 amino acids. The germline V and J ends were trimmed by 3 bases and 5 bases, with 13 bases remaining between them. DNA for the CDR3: TGTGCCAGCAGTTATCGGCAGGGGGGAACCGGGGAGCTGTTTTTT. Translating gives CASSYRQGGTGELFF.

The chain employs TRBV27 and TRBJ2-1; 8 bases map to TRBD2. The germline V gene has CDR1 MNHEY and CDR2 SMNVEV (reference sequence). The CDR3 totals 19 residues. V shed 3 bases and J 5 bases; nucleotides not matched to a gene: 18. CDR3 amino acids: CASSFARELADSGHNEQFF. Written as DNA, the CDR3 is TGTGCCAGCAGTTTTGCCAGGGAACTAGCGGATTCCGGGCACAATGAGCAGTTCTTC.

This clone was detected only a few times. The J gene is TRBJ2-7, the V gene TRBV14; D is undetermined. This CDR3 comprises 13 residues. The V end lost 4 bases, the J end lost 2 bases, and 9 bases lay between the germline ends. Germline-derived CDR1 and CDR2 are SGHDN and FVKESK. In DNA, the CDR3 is TGTGCCAGCAGCCGCTTCGGTCCCTACGAGCAGTACTTC. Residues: CASSRFGPYEQYF.

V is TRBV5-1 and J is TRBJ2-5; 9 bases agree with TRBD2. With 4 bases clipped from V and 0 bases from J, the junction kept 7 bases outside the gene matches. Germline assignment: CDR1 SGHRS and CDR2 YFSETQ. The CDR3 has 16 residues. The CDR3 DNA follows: TGCGCCAGCAGCCCCCGACTAGCGGAATACCAAGAGACCCAGTACTTC. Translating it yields CASSPRLAEYQETQYF.

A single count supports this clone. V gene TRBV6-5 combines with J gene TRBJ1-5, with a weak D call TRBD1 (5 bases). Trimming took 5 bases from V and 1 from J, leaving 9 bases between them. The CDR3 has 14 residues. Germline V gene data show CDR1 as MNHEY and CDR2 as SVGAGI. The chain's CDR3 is CASSTTVSNQPQHF. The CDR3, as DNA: TGTGCCAGCAGTACGACAGTGAGCAATCAGCCCCAGCATTTT.

CDR3 in amino acids: CASSSPMWAKAFF. CDR3 DNA: TGTGCCAGCAGTTCCCCAATGTGGGCCAAAGCTTTCTTT. This sequence joins TRBV6-5 and TRBJ1-1; D ambiguous. Germline CDR1 and CDR2: MNHEY and SVGAGI. V dropped 4 bases and J dropped 9 bases, with 15 bases sitting between them. The CDR3 is made up of 13 amino acids.